Below, 6 T cell receptor beta chains from the same sample are listed, as sequenced in a study of neurological immune-mediated disorders (dated by TCRdb to the late 2010s). Libraries were built with 5' RACE. Sequencing instrument: Illumina HiSeq 2500. The raw public data were reprocessed by TCRdb itself: fastp quality trimming at Q25, MiXCR clonotype calling, in-frame beta chains only. CDR3 protein duplicates are merged, each entry listing the most common genes and DNA. This sample lists tens of thousands of distinct CDR3 sequences; 4.5% were detected once. Of the sample, approximately 6.9% is held by the ten largest clones. Sequencing was carried out using PBMCs. These TCRs come from a man aged 25 to 40 with multiple sclerosis.

This clonotype was recorded at least ten times. V and J are TRBV27 and TRBJ2-3; 11 positions match TRBD1. This CDR3 is 15 amino acids long. V trimming: 6 bases; J trimming: 3 bases; junction bases outside the gene matches: 5. The germline V gene encodes CDR1 MNHEY and CDR2 SMNVEV (reference sequence). The CDR3 protein is CASSRGTGGTDTQYF. Here the CDR3 DNA reads TGTGCCAGCAGCCGGGGGACAGGGGGAACAGATACGCAGTATTTT.

This clonotype was seen only a few times. The chain joins TRBV20-1 to TRBJ1-2; 7 bases are a match to TRBD1. Germline assignment: CDR1 DFQATT and CDR2 SNEGSKA (reference sequence). CDR3 length equals 15 residues. Unmatched junction bases numbered 12, after V lost 4 bases and J lost 4 bases. CDR3 sequence reads: CSAKKTGSSGYGYTF. CDR3 sequence (DNA): TGCAGTGCTAAGAAGACAGGGTCTTCTGGCTATGGCTACACCTTC.

This clonotype has ten or more counts. J is TRBJ2-7 and V is TRBV9; either TRBD1 or TRBD2 may supply D (5 bases each). V was cut by 3 bases and J by 0 bases, with 10 bases left in between. Germline V CDR1 and CDR2: SGDLS, YYNGEE. CDR3 size: 14 residues. The CDR3 DNA follows: TGTGCCAGCAGCGCACGGGACGGCTCCTACGAGCAGTACTTC. It codes for CASSARDGSYEQYF. Looking up the rest from reference TRBV9 and TRBJ2-7 gives the full variable domain: DSGVTQTPKHLITATGQRVTLRCSPRSGDLSVYWYQQSLDQGLQFLIQYYNGEERAKGNILERFSAQQFPDLHSELNLSSLELGDSALYFCASSARDGSYEQYFGPGTRLTVT.

The chain has TRBV18 and TRBJ2-1; 9 positions agree with TRBD2. CDR1 and CDR2 from the germline V gene are KGHSH and LQKENI. J was trimmed by 6 bases and V by 3 bases; bases with no gene match: 9. The CDR3 is 16 amino acids. This CDR3 reads CASSPSRGLAPNEQFF. CDR3 sequence (DNA): TGTGCCAGCTCACCCAGCCGGGGACTAGCACCCAATGAGCAGTTCTTC.

At least ten counts were recorded for this clonotype. The chain links TRBV7-6 to TRBJ2-3; D is possibly TRBD1 or TRBD2 (5 bases each). Trimming left V 5 bases short and J 11 bases short, with 20 bases between. Germline V gene data show CDR1 as SGHVS and CDR2 as FNYEAQ. There are 14 residues in the CDR3. In DNA, the CDR3 is TGTGCCAGCAGCACACCCGAAGAGGGGCCCGTGCAGTATTTT. Protein: CASSTPEEGPVQYF. The entire variable domain, with the rest obtained from reference TRBV7-6 and TRBJ2-3, is as follows: GAGVSQSPRYKVTKRGQDVALRCDPISGHVSLYWYRQALGQGPEFLTYFNYEAQQDKSGLPNDRFSAERPEGSISTLTIQRTEQRDSAMYRCASSTPEEGPVQYFGPGTRLTVL.

This clonotype showed up many times. The chain couples TRBV6-6 to TRBJ1-5; D remains ambiguous. Germline CDR1 MNHNY, CDR2 SVGAGI (reference sequence). V lost 6 bases and J 7 bases, leaving 7 bases between the germline ends. This CDR3 spans 11 amino acids. CDR3 sequence reads: CASRVTQPQHF. CDR3 sequence (DNA): TGTGCCAGCAGGGTGACGCAGCCCCAGCATTTT.